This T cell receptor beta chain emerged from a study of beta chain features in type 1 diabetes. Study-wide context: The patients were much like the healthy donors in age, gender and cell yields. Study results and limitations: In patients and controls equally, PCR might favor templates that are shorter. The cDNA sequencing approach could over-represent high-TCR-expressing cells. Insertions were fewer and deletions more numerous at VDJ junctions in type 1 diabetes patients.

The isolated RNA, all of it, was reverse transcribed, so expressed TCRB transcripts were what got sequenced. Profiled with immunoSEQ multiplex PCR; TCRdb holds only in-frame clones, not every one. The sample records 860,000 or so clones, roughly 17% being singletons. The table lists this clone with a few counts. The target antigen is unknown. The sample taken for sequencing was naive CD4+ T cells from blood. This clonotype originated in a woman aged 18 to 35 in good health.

The DNA of the CDR3 is TGTGCCAGCAGCTTCGGGACAGATACGCAGTATTTT. The encoded protein is CASSFGTDTQYF. This chain links TRBV5-5 with TRBJ2-3; no clear D. The V and J ends lost 2 bases and 3 bases respectively, with 4 bases between them. This CDR3 has 12 residues. Germline assignment: CDR1 SGHKS and CDR2 YYEKEE (reference sequence).